This TCR beta chain was documented in a study of cytomegalovirus exposure and HLA in healthy donors. About the study: Earlier, 100 million or so unique TCR beta sequences were recovered from about 170 million T cells by an analysis.

With 60 Vbeta and 13 Jbeta primers, the PCR was carried out. Clones were read by immunoSEQ multiplex PCR, and TCRdb kept only the in-frame ones, dropping some. The table lists about 100,000 clones, about 9.4% of them singletons. The V segment lost 0 bases and the J segment 0 bases; nucleotides outside the gene matches: 4. CDR1 and CDR2 (germline): GTSNPN, SVGIG (reference sequence). CDR3 length: 15 amino acids. Worth noting for this clone: Its specificity is unknown. Different DNA sequences within this sample yield the same CDR3.

Study observations and caveats: Highly shared variants forming one cluster were likely a sequencing artifact. The study recorded fewer than 200 TCR beta chains that were cytomegalovirus-associated. Specificity for CMV antigens was confirmed in vitro for a few of the CMV-associated chains.

Sample: PBMCs. This rearrangement joins TRBV30 to TRBJ2-5; 7 bases match TRBD2. This TCR was recovered from a man aged 40-50 years in good health and CMV-seropositive. DNA for the CDR3: TGTGCCTGGAGTGTTGCAGGGACTAACCAAGAGACCCAGTACTTC. It yields the protein CAWSVAGTNQETQYF.